This TCR beta chain was sequenced in a study of spatial heterogeneity in lung cancer. Time point noted: sample taken at primary tumor resection. Unsorted whole RNA samples from tumor, nontumor lung or frozen PBMC were sequenced. This CDR3 comprises 18 residues. J gave up 1 base and V 2 bases, and 8 bases lay outside the gene matches. Germline CDR1 reads MDHEN; CDR2 reads SYDVKM. TCRdb reprocessed the 5' RACE reads with MiXCR, giving one entry per CDR3 protein. The sample shows tens of thousands of distinct CDR3 sequences, approximately 20% of them seen only once. Source: PBMCs, taken at surgery. The chain recombines TRBV28 with TRBJ2-3, with TRBD2 matching over 11 bases. This sequence originates from a male donor with early-stage non-small cell lung cancer. Here the CDR3 DNA reads TGTGCCAGCAGTTTAGCTACTAGCGGGAGTTGGGGCACAGATACGCAGTATTTT. Its protein product is CASSLATSGSWGTDTQYF.